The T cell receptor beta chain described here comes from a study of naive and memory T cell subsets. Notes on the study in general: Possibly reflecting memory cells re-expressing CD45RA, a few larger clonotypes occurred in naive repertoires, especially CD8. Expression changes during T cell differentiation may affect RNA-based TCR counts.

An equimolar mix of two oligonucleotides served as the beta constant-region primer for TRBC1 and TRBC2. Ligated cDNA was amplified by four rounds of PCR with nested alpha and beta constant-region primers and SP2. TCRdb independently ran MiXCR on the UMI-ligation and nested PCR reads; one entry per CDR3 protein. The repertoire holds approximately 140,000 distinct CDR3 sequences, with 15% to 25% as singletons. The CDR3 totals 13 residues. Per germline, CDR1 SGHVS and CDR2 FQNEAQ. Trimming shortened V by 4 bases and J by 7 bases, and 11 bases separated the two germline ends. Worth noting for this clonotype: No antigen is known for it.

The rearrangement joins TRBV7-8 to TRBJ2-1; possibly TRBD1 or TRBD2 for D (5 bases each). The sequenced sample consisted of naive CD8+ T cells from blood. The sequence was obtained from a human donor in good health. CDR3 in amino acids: CASSSTGRNEQFF. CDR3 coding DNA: TGTGCCAGCAGCTCTACGGGGCGGAATGAGCAGTTCTTC.